Shown below are 8 T cell receptor beta chains from a single sample sequenced in a study of blood T cell repertoires in COVID-19. Using immunoSEQ multiplex PCR, the repertoire was profiled, and TCRdb retains in-frame clones only, with some absent. This table holds roughly 240,000 clones, 86% found once. Sequences were obtained from peripheral blood. The receptors were sampled from a man between 18 and 35 years old with active or convalescent COVID-19.

The chain recombines TRBV6-1 with TRBJ2-2; 11 bases match TRBD2. V shed 5 bases and J 5 bases; nucleotides not matched to a gene: 1. The CDR3 is 14 residues long. Germline loops: CDR1 MNHNS, CDR2 SASEGT. The CDR3 nucleotides are TGTGCCAGCAGTTCTAGCGGGGGGACCGGGGAGCTGTTTTTT. It specifies CASSSSGGTGELFF.

This clone was seen more than once but under ten times. The chain recombines TRBV19 with TRBJ2-7, with 9 bases identical to TRBD1. Germline V lookup: CDR1 LNHDA, CDR2 SQIVND (reference sequence). Trimming cost V 4 bases and J 6 bases; bases outside gene matches: 4. This CDR3 comprises 13 residues. The CDR3 DNA reads as TGTGCCAGTAGTAGGACAGGGGAGGGCGAGCAGTACTTC. It codes for CASSRTGEGEQYF.

J is TRBJ2-7 and V is TRBV28; 7 bases match TRBD1. The germline CDR1 and CDR2 sequences are MDHEN and SYDVKM. The CDR3 extends over 13 amino acids. The V gene end was trimmed by 4 bases and the J gene end by 1 base; junction bases not matched to a gene: 1. CDR3 region: CASSSGQSYEQYF. The CDR3 region has the DNA TGTGCCAGCAGTTCGGGACAGTCCTACGAGCAGTACTTC.

The chain recombines TRBV29-1 with TRBJ2-3; 9 positions match TRBD1. CDR3 size: 12 residues. The trim removed 6 bases at V and 4 bases at J, leaving 2 bases unmatched. Per germline, CDR1 SQVTM and CDR2 ANQGSEA. CDR3 region: CSVGQGADTQYF. DNA of the CDR3: TGCAGCGTGGGACAGGGTGCAGATACGCAGTATTTT.

The V gene is TRBV7-5, the J gene TRBJ2-3; the D call in the table, TRBD1, was not verified against the DNA. TRBV7-5 is a documented pseudogene. The CDR3 loop spans 16 amino acids. CDR3 in amino acids: CARSPRQGWRPDTQYF. CDR3 nucleotide sequence: TGTGCCAGAAGCCCAAGACAGGGTTGGAGGCCAGATACGCAGTATTTT.

The rearrangement uses TRBV7-8 and TRBJ2-1; 7 nucleotides agree with TRBD2. CDR1 SGHVS and CDR2 FQNEAQ come from the germline V gene. The CDR3 is made up of 16 amino acids. The V and J ends lost 11 bases and 3 bases, in that order; junction bases with no gene match: 16. This chain's CDR3 is CASLPGGAAFYNEQFF. In DNA form, the CDR3 reads TGTGCCTCCCTACCGGGGGGAGCGGCATTCTACAATGAGCAGTTCTTC. Variable domain in full (rest from reference TRBV7-8 and TRBJ2-1): GAGVSQSPRYKVAKRGQDVALRCDPISGHVSLFWYQQALGQGPEFLTYFQNEAQLDKSGLPSDRFFAERPEGSVSTLKIQRTQQEDSAVYLCASLPGGAAFYNEQFFGPGTRLTVL.

In its sample, this clone was seen once. The gene calls are TRBV24-1 and TRBJ1-4; D ambiguous. The CDR3 covers 13 residues. Per the germline V gene, CDR1 is KGHDR and CDR2 is SFDVKD. V shed 5 bases and J shed 8 bases, with 11 bases lying between them. In DNA form, the CDR3 reads TGTGCCACCAGTGGCGGTTTCGGCGAAAAACTGTTTTTT. It yields the protein CATSGGFGEKLFF.

The CDR3 loop is CASSRRTGGMIYGYTF. The CDR3 coding sequence is TGTGCCAGCAGCCGCCGGACAGGGGGCATGATCTATGGCTACACCTTC. The genes are TRBV27 and TRBJ1-2; the match to TRBD1 covers 11 bases. After removal of 6 bases from V and 4 bases from J, the junction contained 10 bases not matched to a gene. The germline V gene has CDR1 MNHEY and CDR2 SMNVEV (reference sequence). This CDR3 is built from 16 residues.